This TCR beta chain stems from a study of blood T cell repertoires in COVID-19. About the research overall: Acute and convalescent COVID-19 specimens originated in the United States, Italy and Spain. The analysed material was cDNA or gDNA that came from T cells, B-cell-depleted T cells, or PBMCs.

Per the study methods: From reference gene primer amplification, estimates of nucleated cell counts were derived. The data were produced by immunoSEQ multiplex PCR, yet TCRdb's version contains in-frame clones alone and is incomplete. V and J calls and clone size come straight from that table; D and trimming were deduced from the DNA. The table includes 150,000 to 180,000 clones, around 83% detected once. CDR1 is MGHRA and CDR2 is YSYEKL in the germline V gene. The V gene end was trimmed by 0 bases and the J gene end by 4 bases; junction bases not matched to a gene: 3. This CDR3 has 16 amino acids. This TCR was sampled from a woman in her sixties or seventies with acute or convalescent COVID-19. The rearrangement links TRBV4-1 to TRBJ1-6; 7 positions agree with TRBD1. Sequenced input: peripheral blood. The CDR3 loop is CASSQDMGQYNSPLHF. DNA of the CDR3: TGCGCCAGCAGCCAAGATATGGGACAGTATAATTCACCCCTCCACTTT.